The 10 T cell receptor beta chains below were found in one sample sequenced in a study of regulatory T cells in long-lasting Graves disease. Sample time point: newly diagnosed GD, antithyroid drugs for less than 3 months. PBMC-derived RNA was used for the TCR library. The authors built TCR beta libraries using iRepertoire HTBI primers and Arm-PCR of CDR3 regions. Each CDR3 protein gets one entry after TCRdb re-called the multiplex PCR reads with MiXCR. The data show about 610,000 distinct CDR3 sequences, with 15% to 20% seen just once and 12% held by the top ten. The data were also submitted as part of a second study, on T cells in Graves' hyperthyroidism and ophthalmopathy.

The material was peripheral blood mononuclear cells (PBMCs), obtained at new diagnosis, from a patient treated with antithyroid drugs. These TCRs come from a man younger than 35 with Graves disease.

In the case of this clonotype: This sequence may be a read error, since a much larger clone differs from it by one base. J is TRBJ2-3 and V is TRBV7-8; D is perhaps TRBD1 (5 bases). CDR1 SGHVS and CDR2 FQNEAQ come from the germline V gene. This CDR3 comprises 17 residues. The V end was cut by 1 base, the J end by 2 bases, with 16 bases between. The chain's CDR3 is CASSLVPTETITDTQYF. The DNA for the CDR3 is TGTGCCAGCAGCTTAGTCCCGACAGAAACCATCACAGATACGCAGTATTTT.

This clonotype was observed at least ten times. The rearrangement links TRBV20-1 to TRBJ2-3, with TRBD2 matching over 12 bases. CDR3 length: 17 amino acids. After removal of 3 bases from V and 6 bases from J, the junction contained 13 bases not matched to a gene. CDR1 is DFQATT and CDR2 is SNEGSKA in the germline V gene (reference sequence). CDR3 bases: TGCAGTGCTAGCGTGCTAGCGGGAGGGCCCCGTGATGATACGCAGTATTTT. It codes for CSASVLAGGPRDDTQYF.

This clonotype has at least ten counts. The genes are TRBV6-2 or TRBV6-3 and TRBJ2-7; perhaps TRBD1 as D (6 bases). The germline CDR1 and CDR2 sequences are MNHEY and SVGEGT. V was trimmed by 1 base and J by 7 bases, leaving 8 bases between them. This CDR3 spans 12 amino acids. CDR3 sequence: CASSYLGGEQYF. Written as DNA, the CDR3 is TGTGCCAGCAGTTACTTAGGGGGAGAGCAGTACTTC.

This clonotype was detected a few times. The V and J genes are TRBV7-9 and TRBJ2-7; D gene unclear. V was trimmed by 5 bases and J by 3 bases, leaving 14 bases between them. Germline values: CDR1 SEHNR, CDR2 FQNEAQ (reference sequence). This CDR3 has 14 amino acids. The CDR3 DNA follows: TGTGCCAGCAGCACACCTTTGGACGTCTACGAGCAGTACTTC. Translation: CASSTPLDVYEQYF.

The table lists this clonotype with a few counts. The genes are TRBV29-1 and TRBJ2-7; the D gene is possibly TRBD2 (6 bases). The CDR3 loop spans 12 amino acids. Germline V CDR1 and CDR2: SQVTM, ANQGSEA. Trimming stripped 4 bases from V and 3 bases from J, with 10 bases between. The CDR3 DNA follows: TGCAGCGTTGCGATGGAGGGCTACGAGCAGTACTTC. Protein sequence: CSVAMEGYEQYF.

About this clonotype itself: A much more abundant neighbour one base away suggests this may be a read error. No conserved phenylalanine or tryptophan ends this CDR3, so it is likely a read error. The chain carries TRBV9 and TRBJ2-7; 7 bases agree with TRBD1. The J call may be faulty, since TRBJ2-5 better matches the DNA end. Germline V gene sequence: CDR1 SGDLS, CDR2 YYNGEE. The CDR3 length is 13 residues. CDR3 nucleotide sequence: TGTGCCAGCAGAAGGGGGCCCCAAGAGACCCAGTACCTC. It yields the protein CASRRGPQETQYL.

This chain joins TRBV6-1 and TRBJ2-1; D may match TRBD1 or TRBD2 (5 bases each). The CDR3 spans 13 residues. The germline gives CDR1 MNHNS, CDR2 SASEGT. V was clipped by 8 bases and J by 5 bases, with 13 bases between them. The CDR3 DNA sequence: TGTGCCAGCTCCCCCGGGGCCGACAATGAGCAGTTCTTC. It is translated as CASSPGADNEQFF.

This clonotype was picked up a small number of times. This rearrangement joins TRBV24-1 to TRBJ2-1; D assignment may be TRBD1 or TRBD2 (5 bases each). Trimming stripped 4 bases from V and 0 bases from J, with 9 bases between. Germline V CDR1 and CDR2: KGHDR, SFDVKD. CDR3 length: 15 residues. CDR3 sequence (DNA): TGTGCCACCAGTGAAGGGACCGCCTCCTACAATGAGCAGTTCTTC. As protein: CATSEGTASYNEQFF.

The genes are TRBV29-1 and TRBJ2-3; D perhaps matches TRBD2 (6 bases). V was cut by 6 bases and J by 4 bases, with 14 bases left in between. This CDR3 is built from 13 residues. Germline V lookup: CDR1 SQVTM, CDR2 ANQGSEA. CDR3 in amino acids: CSVSGLEADTQYF. The CDR3 DNA sequence: TGCAGCGTCAGCGGGTTAGAGGCAGATACGCAGTATTTT.

This clonotype was recorded many times. This rearrangement joins TRBV20-1 to TRBJ1-1; D possibly corresponds to TRBD1 (5 bases). Germline assignment: CDR1 DFQATT and CDR2 SNEGSKA (reference sequence). V was cut by 7 bases and J by 1 base, with 7 bases left in between. This CDR3 contains 11 residues. DNA for the CDR3: TGCAGTGTCCAGGGGAACACTGAAGCTTTCTTT. This translates into CSVQGNTEAFF.